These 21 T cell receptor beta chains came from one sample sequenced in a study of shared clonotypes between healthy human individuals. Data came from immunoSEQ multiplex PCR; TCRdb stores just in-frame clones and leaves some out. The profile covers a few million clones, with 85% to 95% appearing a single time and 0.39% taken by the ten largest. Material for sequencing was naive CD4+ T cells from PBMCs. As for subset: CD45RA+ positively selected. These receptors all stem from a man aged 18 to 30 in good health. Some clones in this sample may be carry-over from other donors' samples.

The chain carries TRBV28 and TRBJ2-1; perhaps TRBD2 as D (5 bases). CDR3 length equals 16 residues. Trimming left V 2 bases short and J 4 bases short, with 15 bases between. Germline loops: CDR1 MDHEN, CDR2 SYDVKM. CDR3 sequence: CASSLRRGGTYNEQFF. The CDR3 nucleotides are TGTGCCAGCAGTTTACGCCGTGGAGGAACTTACAATGAGCAGTTCTTC.

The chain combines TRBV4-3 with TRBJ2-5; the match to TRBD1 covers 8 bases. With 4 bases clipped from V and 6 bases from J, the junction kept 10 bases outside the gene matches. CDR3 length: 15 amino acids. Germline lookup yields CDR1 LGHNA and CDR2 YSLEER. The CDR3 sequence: CASSLTAQGAKTQYF. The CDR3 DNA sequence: TGCGCCAGCAGCCTCACGGCGCAGGGGGCGAAGACCCAGTACTTC.

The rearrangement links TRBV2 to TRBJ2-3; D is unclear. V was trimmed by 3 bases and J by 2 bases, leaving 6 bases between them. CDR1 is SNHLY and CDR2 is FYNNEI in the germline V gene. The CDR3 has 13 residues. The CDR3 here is CASSDRTTDTQYF. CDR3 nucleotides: TGTGCCAGCAGTGATAGGACCACAGATACGCAGTATTTT. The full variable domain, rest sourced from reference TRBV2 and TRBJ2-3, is EPEVTQTPSHQVTQMGQEVILRCVPISNHLYFYWYRQILGQKVEFLVSFYNNEISEKSEIFDDQFSVERPDGSNFTLKIRSTKLEDSAMYFCASSDRTTDTQYFGPGTRLTVL.

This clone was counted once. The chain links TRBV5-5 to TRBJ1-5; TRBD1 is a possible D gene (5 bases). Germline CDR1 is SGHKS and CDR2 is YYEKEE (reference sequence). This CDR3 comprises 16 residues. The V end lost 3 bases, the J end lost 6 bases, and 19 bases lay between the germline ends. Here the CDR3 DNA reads TGTGCCAGCAGCTGGGGACCTCCATCGTCGGGTCAGCCCCAGCATTTT. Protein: CASSWGPPSSGQPQHF.

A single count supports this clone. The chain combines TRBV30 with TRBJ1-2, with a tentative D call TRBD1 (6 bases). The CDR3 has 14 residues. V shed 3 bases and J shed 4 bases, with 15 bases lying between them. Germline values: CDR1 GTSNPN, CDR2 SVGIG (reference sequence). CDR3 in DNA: TGTGCCTGGAGCCCCTACAGGGCCGGCTATGGCTACACCTTC. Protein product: CAWSPYRAGYGYTF.

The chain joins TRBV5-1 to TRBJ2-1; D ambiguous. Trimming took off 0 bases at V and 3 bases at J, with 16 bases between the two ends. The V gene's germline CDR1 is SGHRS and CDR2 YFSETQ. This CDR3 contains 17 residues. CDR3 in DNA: TGCGCCAGCAGCTTGGACACCCGCCACATTAACTACAATGAGCAGTTCTTC. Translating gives CASSLDTRHINYNEQFF.

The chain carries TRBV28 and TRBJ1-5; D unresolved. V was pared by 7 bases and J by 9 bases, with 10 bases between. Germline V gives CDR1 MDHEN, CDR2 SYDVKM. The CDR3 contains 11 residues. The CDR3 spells CASTRSGPQHF. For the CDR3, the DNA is TGTGCCAGCACCCGCTCGGGGCCCCAGCATTTT. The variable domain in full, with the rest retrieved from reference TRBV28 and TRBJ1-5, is DVKVTQSSRYLVKRTGEKVFLECVQDMDHENMFWYRQDPGLGLRLIYFSYDVKMKEKGDIPEGYSVSREKKERFSLILESASTNQTSMYLCASTRSGPQHFGDGTRLSIL.

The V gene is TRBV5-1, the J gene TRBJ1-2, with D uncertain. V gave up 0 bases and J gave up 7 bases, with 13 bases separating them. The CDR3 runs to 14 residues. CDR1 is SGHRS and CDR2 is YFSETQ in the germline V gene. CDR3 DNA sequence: TGCGCCAGCAGCTTGGGAGAGGGCGGCGGTGGCTACACCTTC. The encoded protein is CASSLGEGGGGYTF.

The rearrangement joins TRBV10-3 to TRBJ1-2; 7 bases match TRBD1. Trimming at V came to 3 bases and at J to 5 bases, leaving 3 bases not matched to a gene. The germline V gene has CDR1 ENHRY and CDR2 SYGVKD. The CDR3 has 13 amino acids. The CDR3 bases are TGTGCCATCAGTGATGGGACAGCTTATGGCTACACCTTC. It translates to CAISDGTAYGYTF.

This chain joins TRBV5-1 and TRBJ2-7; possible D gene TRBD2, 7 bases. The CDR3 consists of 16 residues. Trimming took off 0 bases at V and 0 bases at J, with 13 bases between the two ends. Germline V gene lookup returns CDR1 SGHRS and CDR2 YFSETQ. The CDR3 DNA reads TGCGCCAGCAGCTTGGGCCTGGGAGGGGGCTCCTACGAGCAGTACTTC. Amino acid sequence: CASSLGLGGGSYEQYF.

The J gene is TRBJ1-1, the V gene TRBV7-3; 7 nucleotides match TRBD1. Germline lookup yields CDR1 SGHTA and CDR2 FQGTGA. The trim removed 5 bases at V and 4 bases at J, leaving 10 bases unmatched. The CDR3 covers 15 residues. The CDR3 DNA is TGTGCCAGCAGCCTATTAGACAGGGCACGCACTGAAGCTTTCTTT. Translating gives CASSLLDRARTEAFF.

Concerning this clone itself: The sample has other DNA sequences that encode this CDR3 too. For the CDR3, the DNA is TGTGCCAGCAGGGGACAGGGGGCCTACAATGAGCAGTTCTTC. As protein: CASRGQGAYNEQFF. The chain joins TRBV6-1 to TRBJ2-1; 11 nucleotides match TRBD1. The CDR3 has 14 amino acids. Trimming cost V 6 bases and J 2 bases; bases outside gene matches: 0. Germline V gives CDR1 MNHNS, CDR2 SASEGT.

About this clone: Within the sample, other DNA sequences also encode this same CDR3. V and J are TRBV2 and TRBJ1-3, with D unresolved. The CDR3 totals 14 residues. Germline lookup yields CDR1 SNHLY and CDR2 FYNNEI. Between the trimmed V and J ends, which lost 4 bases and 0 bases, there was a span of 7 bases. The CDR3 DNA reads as TGTGCCAGCAGTGGTACTTTCTCTGGAAACACCATATATTTT. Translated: CASSGTFSGNTIYF.

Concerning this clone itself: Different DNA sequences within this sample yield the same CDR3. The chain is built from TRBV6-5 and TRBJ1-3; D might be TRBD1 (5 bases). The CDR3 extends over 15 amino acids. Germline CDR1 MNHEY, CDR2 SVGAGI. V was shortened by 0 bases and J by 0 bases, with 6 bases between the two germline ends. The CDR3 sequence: CASSYSGGSGNTIYF. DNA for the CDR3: TGTGCCAGCAGTTACTCTGGGGGCTCTGGAAACACCATATATTTT.

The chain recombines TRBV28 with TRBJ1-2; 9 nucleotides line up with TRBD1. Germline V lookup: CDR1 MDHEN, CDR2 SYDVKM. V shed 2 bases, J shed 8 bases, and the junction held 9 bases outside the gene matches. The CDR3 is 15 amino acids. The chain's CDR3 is CASSLRGGQGNGYTF. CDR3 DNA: TGTGCCAGCAGTTTACGGGGGGGACAGGGTAACGGCTACACCTTC.

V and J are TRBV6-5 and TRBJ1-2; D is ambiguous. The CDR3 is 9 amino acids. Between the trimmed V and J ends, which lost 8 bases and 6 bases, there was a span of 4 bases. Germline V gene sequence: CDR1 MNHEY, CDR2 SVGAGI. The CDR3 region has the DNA TGTGCCAGCGGGGATGGCTACACCTTC. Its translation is CASGDGYTF.

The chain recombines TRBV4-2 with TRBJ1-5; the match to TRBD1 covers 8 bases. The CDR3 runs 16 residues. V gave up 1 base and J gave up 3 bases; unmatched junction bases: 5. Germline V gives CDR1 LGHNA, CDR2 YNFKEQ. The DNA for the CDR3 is TGTGCCAGCAGCCAAGGAGGACAGGGATACAATCAGCCCCAGCATTTT. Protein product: CASSQGGQGYNQPQHF.

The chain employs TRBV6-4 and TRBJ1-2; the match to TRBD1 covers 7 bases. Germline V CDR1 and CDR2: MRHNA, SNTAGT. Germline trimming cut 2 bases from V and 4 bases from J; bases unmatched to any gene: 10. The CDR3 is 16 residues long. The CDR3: CASSDRLDRRFYGYTF. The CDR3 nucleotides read TGTGCCAGCAGTGACCGGCTGGACAGGAGATTCTATGGCTACACCTTC.

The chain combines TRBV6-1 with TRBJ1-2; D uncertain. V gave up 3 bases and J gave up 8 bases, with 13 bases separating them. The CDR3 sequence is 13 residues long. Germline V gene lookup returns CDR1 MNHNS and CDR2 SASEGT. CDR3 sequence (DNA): TGTGCCAGCAGTGAGTCCGGGGTCGGAGGCTACACCTTC. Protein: CASSESGVGGYTF.

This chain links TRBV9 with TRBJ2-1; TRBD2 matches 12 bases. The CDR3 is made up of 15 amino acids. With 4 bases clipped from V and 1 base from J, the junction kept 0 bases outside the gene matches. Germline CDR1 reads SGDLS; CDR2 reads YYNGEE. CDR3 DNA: TGTGCCAGCAGCACTAGCGGGAGGTCCTACAATGAGCAGTTCTTC. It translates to CASSTSGRSYNEQFF.

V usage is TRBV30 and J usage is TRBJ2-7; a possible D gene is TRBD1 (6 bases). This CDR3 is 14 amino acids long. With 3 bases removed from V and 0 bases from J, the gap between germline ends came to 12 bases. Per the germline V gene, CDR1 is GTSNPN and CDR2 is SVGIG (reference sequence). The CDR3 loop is CAWRGDTSSYEQYF. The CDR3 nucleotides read TGTGCCTGGAGGGGGGACACTAGCTCCTACGAGCAGTACTTC.